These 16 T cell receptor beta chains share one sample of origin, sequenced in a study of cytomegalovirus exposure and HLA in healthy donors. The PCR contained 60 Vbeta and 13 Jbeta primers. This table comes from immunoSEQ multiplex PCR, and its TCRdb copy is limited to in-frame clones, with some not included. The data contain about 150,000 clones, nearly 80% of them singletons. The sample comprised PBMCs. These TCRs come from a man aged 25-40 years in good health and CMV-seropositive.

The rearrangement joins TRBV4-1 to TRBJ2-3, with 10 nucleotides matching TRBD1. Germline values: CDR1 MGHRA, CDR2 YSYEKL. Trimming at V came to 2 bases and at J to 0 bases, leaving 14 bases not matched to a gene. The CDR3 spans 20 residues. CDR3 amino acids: CASSQYTGTGVESSTDTQYF. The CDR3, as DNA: TGCGCCAGCAGCCAATACACCGGGACAGGGGTCGAATCTAGCACAGATACGCAGTATTTT.

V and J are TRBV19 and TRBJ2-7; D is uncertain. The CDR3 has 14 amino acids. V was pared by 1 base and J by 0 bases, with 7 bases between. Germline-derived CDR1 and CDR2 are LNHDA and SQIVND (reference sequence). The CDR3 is CASSIAYTSYEQYF. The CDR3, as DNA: TGTGCCAGTAGTATAGCCTATACCTCCTACGAGCAGTACTTC.

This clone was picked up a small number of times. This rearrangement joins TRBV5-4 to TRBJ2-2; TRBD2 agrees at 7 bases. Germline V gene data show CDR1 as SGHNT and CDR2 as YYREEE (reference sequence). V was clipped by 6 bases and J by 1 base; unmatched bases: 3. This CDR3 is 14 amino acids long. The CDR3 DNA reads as TGTGCCAGCACCCGGGGGGAGAACACCGGGGAGCTGTTTTTT. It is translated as CASTRGENTGELFF.

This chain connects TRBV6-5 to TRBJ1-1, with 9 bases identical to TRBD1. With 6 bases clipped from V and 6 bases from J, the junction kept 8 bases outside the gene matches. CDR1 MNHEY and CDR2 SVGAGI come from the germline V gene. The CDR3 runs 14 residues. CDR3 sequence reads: CASRPGTGIAEAFF. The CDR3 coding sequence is TGTGCCAGCAGACCCGGGACAGGGATCGCTGAAGCTTTCTTT.

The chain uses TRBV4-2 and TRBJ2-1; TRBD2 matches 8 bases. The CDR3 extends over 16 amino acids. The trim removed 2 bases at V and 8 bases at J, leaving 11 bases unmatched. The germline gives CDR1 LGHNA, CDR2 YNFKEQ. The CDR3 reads CASSQTGTRLSDEQFF. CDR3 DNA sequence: TGTGCCAGCAGCCAAACCGGGACTAGACTGTCTGATGAGCAGTTCTTC.

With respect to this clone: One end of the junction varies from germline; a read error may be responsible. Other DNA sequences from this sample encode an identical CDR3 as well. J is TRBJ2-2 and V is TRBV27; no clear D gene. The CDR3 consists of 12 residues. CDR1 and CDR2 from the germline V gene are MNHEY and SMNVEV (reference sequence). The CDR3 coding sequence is TGTGCCAGCAGACAGAACACTGGGGAGCTGTTTTTT. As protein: CASRQNTGELFF.

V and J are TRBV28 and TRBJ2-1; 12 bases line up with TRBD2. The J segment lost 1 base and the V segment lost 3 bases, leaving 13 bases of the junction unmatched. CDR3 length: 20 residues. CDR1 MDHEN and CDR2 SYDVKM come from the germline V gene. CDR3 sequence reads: CASSFSGLLAGGGSYNEQFF. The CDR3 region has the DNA TGTGCCAGCAGTTTCTCTGGGCTACTAGCGGGAGGTGGTTCCTACAATGAGCAGTTCTTC.

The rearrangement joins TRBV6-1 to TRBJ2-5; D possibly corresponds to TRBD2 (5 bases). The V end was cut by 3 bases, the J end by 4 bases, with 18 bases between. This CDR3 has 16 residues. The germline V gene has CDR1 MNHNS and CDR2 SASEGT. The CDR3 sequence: CASSETNFGGRETQYF. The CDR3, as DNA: TGTGCCAGCAGTGAGACTAACTTTGGTGGGAGAGAGACCCAGTACTTC.

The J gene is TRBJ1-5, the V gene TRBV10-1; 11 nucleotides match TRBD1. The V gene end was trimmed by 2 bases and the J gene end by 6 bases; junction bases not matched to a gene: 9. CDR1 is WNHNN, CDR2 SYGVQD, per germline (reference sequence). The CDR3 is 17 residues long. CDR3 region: CASSEPPDRGRSQPQHF. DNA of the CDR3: TGCGCCAGCAGTGAGCCGCCGGACAGGGGGCGAAGTCAGCCCCAGCATTTT.

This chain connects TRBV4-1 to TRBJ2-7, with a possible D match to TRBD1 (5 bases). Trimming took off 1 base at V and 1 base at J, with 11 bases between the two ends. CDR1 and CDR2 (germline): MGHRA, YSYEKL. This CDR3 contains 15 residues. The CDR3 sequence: CASSQGGGNSYEQYF. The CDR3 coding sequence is TGCGCCAGCAGCCAAGGGGGCGGCAATTCCTACGAGCAGTACTTC.

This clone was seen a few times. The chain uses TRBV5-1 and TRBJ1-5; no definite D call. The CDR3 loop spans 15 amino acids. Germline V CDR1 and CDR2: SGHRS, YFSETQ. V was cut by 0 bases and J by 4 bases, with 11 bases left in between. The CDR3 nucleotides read TGCGCCAGCAGCTTGGCGGGGTCACAAAATCAGCCCCAGCATTTT. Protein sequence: CASSLAGSQNQPQHF.

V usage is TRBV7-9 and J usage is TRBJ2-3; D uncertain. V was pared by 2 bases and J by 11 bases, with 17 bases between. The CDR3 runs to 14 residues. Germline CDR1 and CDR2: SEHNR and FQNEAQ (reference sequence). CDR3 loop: CASSLMVAGRRQYF. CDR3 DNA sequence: TGTGCCAGCAGCTTAATGGTTGCTGGTCGTAGGCAGTATTTT. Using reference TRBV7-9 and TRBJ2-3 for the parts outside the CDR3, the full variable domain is DTGVSQNPRHKITKRGQNVTFRCDPISEHNRLYWYRQTLGQGPEFLTYFQNEAQLEKSRLLSDRFSAERPKGSFSTLEIQRTEQGDSAMYLCASSLMVAGRRQYFGPGTRLTVL.

The CDR3 coding sequence is TGCGCCAGCAGCCAAACGGGACAGGGCCCCTACGAGCAGTACTTC. As protein: CASSQTGQGPYEQYF. V usage is TRBV4-1 and J usage is TRBJ2-7; 9 nucleotides align to TRBD1. CDR1 is MGHRA, CDR2 YSYEKL, per germline. Trimming at V came to 2 bases and at J to 2 bases, leaving 4 bases not matched to a gene. This CDR3 region has 15 residues.

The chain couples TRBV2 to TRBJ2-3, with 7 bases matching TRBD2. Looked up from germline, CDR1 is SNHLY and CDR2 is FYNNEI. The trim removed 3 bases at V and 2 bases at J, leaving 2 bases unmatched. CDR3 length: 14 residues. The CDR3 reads CASSDRDYTDTQYF. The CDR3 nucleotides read TGTGCCAGCAGTGATAGGGACTACACAGATACGCAGTATTTT.

The CDR3 sequence is CASSISASPVGYEQYF. The CDR3 DNA is TGTGCCAGTAGTATATCGGCTAGCCCCGTAGGTTACGAGCAGTACTTC. The chain recombines TRBV19 with TRBJ2-7; D perhaps matches TRBD2 (5 bases). V lost 2 bases and J 4 bases, leaving 18 bases between the germline ends. CDR1 and CDR2 from the germline V gene are LNHDA and SQIVND (reference sequence). The CDR3 consists of 16 residues. Based on the CDR3 plus reference TRBV19 and TRBJ2-7, the full variable domain is DGGITQSPKYLFRKEGQNVTLSCEQNLNHDAMYWYRQDPGQGLRLIYYSQIVNDFQKGDIAEGYSVSREKKESFPLTVTSAQKNPTAFYLCASSISASPVGYEQYFGPGTRLTVT.

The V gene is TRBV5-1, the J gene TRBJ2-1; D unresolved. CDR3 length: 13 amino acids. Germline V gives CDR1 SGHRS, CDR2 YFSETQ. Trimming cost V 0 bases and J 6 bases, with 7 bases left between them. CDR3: CASSLGASNEQFF. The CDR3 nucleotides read TGCGCCAGCAGCTTGGGGGCTTCCAATGAGCAGTTCTTC.